The 29 T cell receptor beta chains presented below share a single source sample, sequenced in a study of blood T cell repertoires in COVID-19. Sequencing used immunoSEQ multiplex PCR; TCRdb keeps in-frame clones, though not all of them. Of roughly 240,000 clones listed, around 88% are singletons. The sequenced sample consisted of peripheral blood. These receptors came from a woman at least 80 years old with COVID-19, enrolled during active disease.

The chain joins TRBV11-3 to TRBJ2-1; 8 bases align to TRBD1. Germline V gene sequence: CDR1 SGHNT, CDR2 YENEEA. The CDR3 contains 16 residues. V was pared by 5 bases and J by 6 bases, with 12 bases of the junction left unmatched. Here the CDR3 reads CASSPWGQGAVNEQFF. The CDR3 DNA follows: TGTGCCAGCAGCCCTTGGGGGCAGGGGGCTGTCAATGAGCAGTTCTTC. The full variable domain, its missing parts supplied by reference TRBV11-3 and TRBJ2-1, is EAGVVQSPRYKIIEKKQPVAFWCNPISGHNTLYWYLQNLGQGPELLIRYENEEAVDDSQLPKDRFSAERLKGVDSTLKIQPAELGDSAVYLCASSPWGQGAVNEQFFGPGTRLTVL.

In its sample, this clone was seen once. The rearrangement links TRBV28 to TRBJ2-7; 8 bases agree with TRBD1. The CDR3 length is 13 residues. Unmatched junction bases numbered 5, after V lost 5 bases and J lost 5 bases. Per the germline V gene, CDR1 is MDHEN and CDR2 is SYDVKM. CDR3 loop: CASSGQGVHEQYV. The CDR3 DNA follows: TGTGCCAGCAGTGGACAGGGCGTCCACGAGCAGTACGTC.

The chain recombines TRBV5-4 with TRBJ1-2; TRBD1 is a possible D gene (6 bases). Trimming took 4 bases from V and 6 from J, leaving 16 bases between them. CDR3 length: 14 residues. Germline V lookup: CDR1 SGHNT, CDR2 YYREEE (reference sequence). The CDR3 bases are TGTGCCAGCAGCACCTTCCAGGGGAGCAATGGCTACACCTTC. It is translated as CASSTFQGSNGYTF.

This clone was recorded only once. V usage is TRBV28 and J usage is TRBJ1-2; D unresolved. CDR3 size: 14 residues. Trimming pared 2 bases from V and 2 bases from J, leaving 9 bases between. In germline, CDR1 is MDHEN, CDR2 SYDVKM. This CDR3 reads CASSLSDLNYGYTF. CDR3 sequence (DNA): TGTGCCAGCAGTTTAAGTGACTTAAACTATGGCTACACCTTC.

The chain uses TRBV12-3 or TRBV12-4 and TRBJ2-5; TRBD2 matches at 7 bases. The CDR3 covers 13 residues. J gave up 2 bases and V 7 bases, and 4 bases lay outside the gene matches. CDR3 loop: CASTPSGQETQYF. CDR3 in DNA: TGTGCCAGCACCCCTAGCGGACAAGAGACCCAGTACTTC.

This clone was found a few times. The chain joins TRBV6-5 to TRBJ1-2, with 9 bases matching TRBD1. Looked up from germline, CDR1 is MNHEY and CDR2 is SVGAGI. The junction had 9 bases not matched to a gene; V was cut back by 6 bases and J by 4 bases. The CDR3 loop spans 15 amino acids. The chain's CDR3 is CASRNTGGRGYGYTF. In nucleotides, the CDR3 is TGTGCCAGCAGAAATACAGGGGGCCGGGGCTATGGCTACACCTTC.

V usage is TRBV3-1 (or the pseudogene TRBV3-2) and J usage is TRBJ1-1; D is perhaps TRBD1 (6 bases). Looked up from germline, CDR1 is LGHDT and CDR2 is YNNKEL (reference sequence). The V and J ends lost 4 bases and 6 bases respectively, with 12 bases between them. The CDR3 length is 13 residues. The CDR3 DNA sequence: TGTGCCAGCAGCCTTCTACAGGGTCCTGAAGCTTTCTTT. Translation: CASSLLQGPEAFF.

This clone was seen only once. V and J are TRBV2 and TRBJ2-3, with 11 bases that match TRBD2. The V and J ends lost 7 bases and 2 bases, in that order; junction bases with no gene match: 11. Germline CDR1 SNHLY, CDR2 FYNNEI. The CDR3 sequence is 17 residues long. The CDR3 loop reads CASNIGTSGALTDTQYF. CDR3 sequence (DNA): TGTGCCAGCAATATCGGGACTAGCGGAGCCCTCACAGATACGCAGTATTTT.

The chain combines TRBV28 with TRBJ2-7; D may be TRBD1 (5 bases). The ends were cut back, 7 bases at V and 2 bases at J, with 21 bases in the middle. Germline assignment: CDR1 MDHEN and CDR2 SYDVKM. CDR3 length: 16 residues. CDR3 residues: CASKGRDPSLPYEQYV. DNA of the CDR3: TGTGCCAGCAAGGGCAGGGATCCATCCCTGCCCTACGAGCAGTACGTC.

This sequence joins TRBV10-3 and TRBJ1-1; 8 bases agree with TRBD1. Germline values: CDR1 ENHRY, CDR2 SYGVKD. The CDR3 contains 14 residues. V trimming: 4 bases; J trimming: 3 bases; junction bases outside the gene matches: 4. The CDR3 region has the DNA TGTGCCATCAGTGGGGCAGGGGGCCACACTGAAGCTTTCTTT. It translates to CAISGAGGHTEAFF.

The V gene is TRBV2, the J gene TRBJ1-2, with no clear D. The CDR3 extends over 15 amino acids. Trimming took off 3 bases at V and 4 bases at J, with 15 bases between the two ends. Per germline, CDR1 SNHLY and CDR2 FYNNEI. The DNA for the CDR3 is TGTGCCAGCAGTGAGGGCCCCCAGGAAATCTATGGCTACACCTTC. Amino acid sequence: CASSEGPQEIYGYTF. The full variable domain, in which reference TRBV2 and TRBJ1-2 provide the parts outside the CDR3, is EPEVTQTPSHQVTQMGQEVILRCVPISNHLYFYWYRQILGQKVEFLVSFYNNEISEKSEIFDDQFSVERPDGSNFTLKIRSTKLEDSAMYFCASSEGPQEIYGYTFGSGTRLTVV.

CDR3 nucleotides: TGTGCCAGCTCAGAGGACTATAATTCACCCCTCCACTTT. It yields the protein CASSEDYNSPLHF. This chain uses TRBV18 with TRBJ1-6; D is undetermined. This CDR3 is built from 13 residues. Trimming removed 5 bases at V and 3 bases at J, with 5 bases between. Germline CDR1 and CDR2: KGHSH and LQKENI.

The V and J genes are TRBV27 and TRBJ2-7; TRBD1 matches 8 bases. CDR1 MNHEY and CDR2 SMNVEV come from the germline V gene (reference sequence). V was clipped by 6 bases and J by 2 bases; unmatched bases: 9. This CDR3 is built from 15 residues. The CDR3 region has the DNA TGTGCCAGCAGAACCTCCGGGACAGGTCCCTACGAGCAGTACTTC. It is translated as CASRTSGTGPYEQYF.

The chain is built from TRBV27 and TRBJ1-1; D is uncertain. The germline V and J ends were trimmed by 4 bases and 4 bases, with 13 bases remaining between them. Per the germline V gene, CDR1 is MNHEY and CDR2 is SMNVEV (reference sequence). This CDR3 region has 14 residues. DNA of the CDR3: TGTGCCAGCAGTTCCAACATCGGAGTCACTGAAGCTTTCTTT. The encoded protein is CASSSNIGVTEAFF.

The chain employs TRBV7-2 and TRBJ1-2; no reliable D call. The CDR3 consists of 15 residues. Per germline, CDR1 SGHTA and CDR2 FQGNSA. V was clipped by 7 bases and J by 8 bases, with 23 bases between them. CDR3 DNA: TGTGCCAGCAAGGCCGGTCGAGACACACTGAGAGGCTACACCTTC. Translation gives CASKAGRDTLRGYTF. The full variable domain, its missing parts supplied by reference TRBV7-2 and TRBJ1-2, is GAGVSQSPSNKVTEKGKDVELRCDPISGHTALYWYRQSLGQGLEFLIYFQGNSAPDKSGLPSDRFSAERTGGSVSTLTIQRTQQEDSAVYLCASKAGRDTLRGYTFGSGTRLTVV.

The chain has TRBV5-6 and TRBJ2-3, with 8 bases that match TRBD2. With V trimmed by 1 base and J by 8 bases, 12 bases remained unmatched. Germline V gene data show CDR1 as SGHDT and CDR2 as YYEEEE. CDR3 size: 16 residues. CDR3 sequence (DNA): TGTGCCAGCAGCTTGAGTCTAGCGGGCCCTCACGGTACGCAGTATTTT. It codes for CASSLSLAGPHGTQYF.

CDR3: CASSLEGGGVSPLHF. In DNA, the CDR3 is TGTGCCAGCAGCTTAGAGGGTGGGGGGGTTTCACCCCTCCACTTT. V gene TRBV7-2 combines with J gene TRBJ1-6; D perhaps matches TRBD1 (5 bases). The CDR3 runs 15 residues. Germline V gene lookup returns CDR1 SGHTA and CDR2 FQGNSA. V lost 1 base and J 9 bases, leaving 13 bases between the germline ends. The full variable domain, rest sourced from reference TRBV7-2 and TRBJ1-6, is GAGVSQSPSNKVTEKGKDVELRCDPISGHTALYWYRQSLGQGLEFLIYFQGNSAPDKSGLPSDRFSAERTGGSVSTLTIQRTQQEDSAVYLCASSLEGGGVSPLHFGNGTRLTVT.

The chain links TRBV10-3 to TRBJ1-3, with TRBD1 matching 9 bases. The CDR3 has 14 amino acids. Germline CDR1 ENHRY, CDR2 SYGVKD. V gave up 6 bases and J gave up 1 base; unmatched junction bases: 1. CDR3 protein: CAISGQGSGNTIYF. Here the CDR3 DNA reads TGTGCCATCAGCGGACAGGGGTCTGGAAACACCATATATTTT.

The chain combines TRBV6-6 with TRBJ1-3, with 7 bases matching TRBD1. The J segment lost 3 bases and the V segment lost 2 bases, leaving 4 bases of the junction unmatched. The V gene's germline CDR1 is MNHNY and CDR2 SVGAGI (reference sequence). The CDR3 runs to 15 residues. In DNA form, the CDR3 reads TGTGCCAGCAGTTACACGACAGGGTTTGGAAACACCATATATTTT. This translates into CASSYTTGFGNTIYF.

The chain is built from TRBV7-2 and TRBJ2-5, with 16 bases identical to TRBD2. J lost 5 bases, V lost 0 bases, and 6 bases had no gene match. Germline V gives CDR1 SGHTA, CDR2 FQGNSA. The CDR3 runs to 18 residues. The CDR3 nucleotides read TGTGCCAGCAGCTTAGCGGGACTAGCGGGGGGGCGACGGGAGACCCAGTACTTC. It specifies CASSLAGLAGGRRETQYF.

This clone was seen a few times. The chain employs TRBV4-1 and TRBJ1-1, with TRBD1 as a possible D gene (6 bases). Trimming removed 2 bases from V and 4 bases from J, with 14 bases in between. Germline V lookup: CDR1 MGHRA, CDR2 YSYEKL. The CDR3 totals 15 residues. The CDR3 protein is CASSQPRVRGTEAFF. DNA of the CDR3: TGCGCCAGCAGCCAACCCAGGGTCAGGGGCACTGAAGCTTTCTTT.

There are a few counts of this clone. The V call is TRBV5-1, the J call TRBJ1-1, with TRBD1 as a possible D gene (6 bases). Trimming cost V 4 bases and J 8 bases, with 15 bases left between them. This CDR3 spans 13 amino acids. CDR1 is SGHRS and CDR2 is YFSETQ in the germline V gene. The CDR3 DNA reads TGCGCCAGCAGCGCGACCCCAGGGGTGGAAGCTTTCTTT. As protein: CASSATPGVEAFF.

The J gene is TRBJ1-6, the V gene TRBV19; TRBD1 aligns across 8 bases. The V gene's germline CDR1 is LNHDA and CDR2 SQIVND (reference sequence). J was trimmed by 8 bases and V by 1 base; bases with no gene match: 7. This CDR3 is built from 16 residues. CDR3 nucleotides: TGTGCCAGTAGTATAGTCGCTGGGACAGGTTATTCACCCCTCCACTTT. This encodes CASSIVAGTGYSPLHF.

The gene calls are TRBV24-1 and TRBJ2-2, with TRBD2 matching 13 bases. Germline assignment: CDR1 KGHDR and CDR2 SFDVKD. CDR3 size: 15 residues. The V gene end was trimmed by 6 bases and the J gene end by 5 bases; junction bases not matched to a gene: 2. DNA for the CDR3: TGTGCCACCAGTAGACTAGCGGGGGGTACCGGGGAGCTGTTTTTT. Amino acid sequence: CATSRLAGGTGELFF.

In regard to this clone: Other DNA sequences in this sample translate to the same CDR3. This chain links TRBV29-1 with TRBJ1-1, with TRBD1 matching over 9 bases. Germline V gives CDR1 SQVTM, CDR2 ANQGSEA. The CDR3 runs 13 residues. Unmatched junction bases numbered 4, after V lost 6 bases and J lost 2 bases. CDR3 sequence: CSVAQGANTEAFF. In nucleotides, the CDR3 is TGCAGCGTGGCACAGGGGGCCAACACTGAAGCTTTCTTT.

The rearrangement joins TRBV28 to TRBJ1-3; a possible D gene is TRBD1 (5 bases). Germline assignment: CDR1 MDHEN and CDR2 SYDVKM. The CDR3 consists of 14 residues. Trimming cost V 3 bases and J 4 bases, with 10 bases left between them. The CDR3 DNA follows: TGTGCCAGCAGTTTCCTCCACAGGGGAAACACCATATATTTT. It is translated as CASSFLHRGNTIYF.

The chain has TRBV28 and TRBJ1-5; 10 bases map to TRBD1. Unmatched junction bases numbered 10, after V lost 5 bases and J lost 3 bases. Germline loops: CDR1 MDHEN, CDR2 SYDVKM. The CDR3 sequence is 17 residues long. The CDR3 sequence is CASSPRQGAKNNQPQHF. Here the CDR3 DNA reads TGTGCCAGCAGTCCCCGACAGGGGGCGAAGAACAATCAGCCCCAGCATTTT.

V usage is TRBV4-1 and J usage is TRBJ2-7, with 7 bases matching TRBD2. The germline CDR1 and CDR2 sequences are MGHRA and YSYEKL. J gave up 10 bases and V 0 bases, and 15 bases lay outside the gene matches. The CDR3 contains 16 residues. The CDR3 sequence: CASSQEGSSGPRRQYF. For the CDR3, the DNA is TGCGCCAGCAGCCAAGAGGGGTCTAGCGGACCCCGTCGACAGTACTTC.

The chain uses TRBV4-1 and TRBJ1-1; 11 nucleotides match TRBD1. The CDR3 extends over 18 amino acids. CDR1 MGHRA and CDR2 YSYEKL come from the germline V gene. V trimming: 6 bases; J trimming: 0 bases; junction bases outside the gene matches: 12. The DNA of the CDR3 is TGCGCCAGCAGAAGGACAGGGGGCGAGTCTCCCCTGAACACTGAAGCTTTCTTT. As protein: CASRRTGGESPLNTEAFF.